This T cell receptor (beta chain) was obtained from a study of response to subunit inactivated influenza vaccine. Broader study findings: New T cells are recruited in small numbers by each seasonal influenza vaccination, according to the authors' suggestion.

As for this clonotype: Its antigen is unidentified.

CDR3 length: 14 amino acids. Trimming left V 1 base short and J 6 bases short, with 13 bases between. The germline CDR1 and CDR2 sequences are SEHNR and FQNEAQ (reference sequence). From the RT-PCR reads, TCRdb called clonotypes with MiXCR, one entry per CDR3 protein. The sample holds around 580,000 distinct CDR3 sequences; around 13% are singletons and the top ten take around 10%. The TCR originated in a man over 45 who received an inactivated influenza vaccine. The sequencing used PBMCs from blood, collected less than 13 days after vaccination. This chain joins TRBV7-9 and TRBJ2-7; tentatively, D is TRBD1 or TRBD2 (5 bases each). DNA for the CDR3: TGTGCCAGCAGCTTAGGAGGGACGCCCTCCGAGCAGTACTTC. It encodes CASSLGGTPSEQYF.